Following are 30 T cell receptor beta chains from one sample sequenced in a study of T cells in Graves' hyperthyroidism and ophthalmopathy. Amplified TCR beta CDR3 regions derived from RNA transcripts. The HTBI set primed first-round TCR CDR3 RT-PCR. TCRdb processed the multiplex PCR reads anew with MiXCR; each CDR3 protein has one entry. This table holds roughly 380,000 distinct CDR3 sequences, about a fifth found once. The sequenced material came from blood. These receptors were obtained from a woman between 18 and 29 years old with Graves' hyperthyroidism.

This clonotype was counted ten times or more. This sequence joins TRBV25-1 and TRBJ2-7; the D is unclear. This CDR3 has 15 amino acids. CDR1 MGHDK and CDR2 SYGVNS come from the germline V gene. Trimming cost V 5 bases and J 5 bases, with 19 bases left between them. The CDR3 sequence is CASSSPGLLSHEQYF. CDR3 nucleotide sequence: TGTGCCAGCAGTAGCCCCGGGTTACTATCCCACGAGCAGTACTTC.

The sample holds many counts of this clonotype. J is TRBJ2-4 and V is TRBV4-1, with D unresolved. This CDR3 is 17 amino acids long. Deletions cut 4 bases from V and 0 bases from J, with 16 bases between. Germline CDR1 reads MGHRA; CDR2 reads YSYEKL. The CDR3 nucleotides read TGCGCCAGCAGCCCAGGAAGTTGGCGACTAGCCAAAAACATTCAGTACTTC. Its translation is CASSPGSWRLAKNIQYF.

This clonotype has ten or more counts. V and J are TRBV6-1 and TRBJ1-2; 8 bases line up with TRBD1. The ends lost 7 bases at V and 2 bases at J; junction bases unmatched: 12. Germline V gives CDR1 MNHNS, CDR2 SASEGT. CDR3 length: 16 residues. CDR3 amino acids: CASMGLPGQANYGYTF. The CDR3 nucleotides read TGTGCCAGCATGGGCCTTCCGGGACAGGCCAACTATGGCTACACCTTC.

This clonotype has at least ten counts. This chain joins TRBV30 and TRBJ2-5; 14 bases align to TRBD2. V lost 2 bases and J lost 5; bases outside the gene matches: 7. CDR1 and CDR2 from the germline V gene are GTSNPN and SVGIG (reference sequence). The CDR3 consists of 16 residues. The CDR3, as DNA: TGTGCCTGGAGTAACAGACTAGCGGGGGGGCGGGAGACCCAGTACTTC. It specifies CAWSNRLAGGRETQYF.

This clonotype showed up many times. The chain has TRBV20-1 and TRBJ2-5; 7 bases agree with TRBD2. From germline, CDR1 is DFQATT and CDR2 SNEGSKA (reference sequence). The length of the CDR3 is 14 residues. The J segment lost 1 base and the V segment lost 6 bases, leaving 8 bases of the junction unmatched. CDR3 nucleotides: TGCAGTGCCCCTTTCGGGGGGTCCCAAGAGACCCAGTACTTC. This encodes CSAPFGGSQETQYF.

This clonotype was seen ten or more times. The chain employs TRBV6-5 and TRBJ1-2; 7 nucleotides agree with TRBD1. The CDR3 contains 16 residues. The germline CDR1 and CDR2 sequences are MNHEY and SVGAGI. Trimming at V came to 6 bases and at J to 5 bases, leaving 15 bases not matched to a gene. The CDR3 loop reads CASRRSPGQSIYGYTF. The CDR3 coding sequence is TGTGCCAGCAGGCGATCCCCGGGACAGTCTATTTATGGCTACACCTTC.

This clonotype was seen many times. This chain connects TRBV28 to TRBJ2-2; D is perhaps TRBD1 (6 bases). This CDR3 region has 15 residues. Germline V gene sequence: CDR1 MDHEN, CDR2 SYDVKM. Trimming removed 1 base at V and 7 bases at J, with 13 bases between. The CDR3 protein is CASSLFWGQVGELFF. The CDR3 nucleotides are TGTGCCAGCAGTTTATTTTGGGGGCAAGTCGGGGAGCTGTTTTTT.

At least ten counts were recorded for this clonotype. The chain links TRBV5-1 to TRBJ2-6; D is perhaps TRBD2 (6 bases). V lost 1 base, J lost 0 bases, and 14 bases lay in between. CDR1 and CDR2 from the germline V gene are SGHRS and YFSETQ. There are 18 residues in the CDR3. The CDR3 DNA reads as TGCGCCAGCAGCTTGATTTGGCAGGACTACTCTGGGGCCAACGTCCTGACTTTC. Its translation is CASSLIWQDYSGANVLTF.

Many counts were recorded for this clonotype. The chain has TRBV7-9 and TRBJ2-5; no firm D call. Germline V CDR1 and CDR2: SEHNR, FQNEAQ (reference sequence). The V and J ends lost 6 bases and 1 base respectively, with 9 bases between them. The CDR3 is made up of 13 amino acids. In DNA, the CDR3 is TGTGCCAGCAGTTTGCCTCCCCAAGAGACCCAGTACTTC. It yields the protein CASSLPPQETQYF.

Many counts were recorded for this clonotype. CDR3 bases: TGTGCCAGCAGCGACCAGGGTTGGACTGAAGCTTTCTTT. Residues: CASSDQGWTEAFF. This chain connects TRBV7-3 to TRBJ1-1, with D possibly matching TRBD1 (5 bases). Between the trimmed V and J ends, which lost 5 bases and 5 bases, there was a span of 12 bases. The CDR3 contains 13 residues. Per the germline V gene, CDR1 is SGHTA and CDR2 is FQGTGA. Using reference TRBV7-3 and TRBJ1-1 for the parts outside the CDR3, the full variable domain is GAGVSQTPSNKVTEKGKYVELRCDPISGHTALYWYRQSLGQGPEFLIYFQGTGAADDSGLPNDRFFAVRPEGSVSTLKIQRTERGDSAVYLCASSDQGWTEAFFGQGTRLTVV.

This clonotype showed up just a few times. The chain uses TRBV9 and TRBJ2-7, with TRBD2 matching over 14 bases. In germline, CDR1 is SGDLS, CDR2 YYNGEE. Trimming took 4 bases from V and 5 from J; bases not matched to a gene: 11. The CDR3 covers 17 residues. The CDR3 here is CASSPGTSGGGLHEQYF. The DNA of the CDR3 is TGTGCCAGCAGCCCAGGGACTAGCGGGGGCGGCCTCCACGAGCAGTACTTC.

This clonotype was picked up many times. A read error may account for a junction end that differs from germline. CDR3 sequence (DNA): TGCAGTGCTAGAGGGGCAGGGGGCTATGGCCACACCTTC. Translation: CSARGAGGYGHTF. V and J are TRBV20-1 and TRBJ1-2; 8 nucleotides align to TRBD1. Germline assignment: CDR1 DFQATT and CDR2 SNEGSKA (reference sequence). The CDR3 loop spans 13 amino acids.

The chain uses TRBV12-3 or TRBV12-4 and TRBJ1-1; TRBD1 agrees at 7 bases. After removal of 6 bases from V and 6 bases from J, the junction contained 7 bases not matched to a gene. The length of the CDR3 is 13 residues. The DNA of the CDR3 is TGTGCCAGCAGACATGACAGGGCGGCTGAAGCTTTCTTT. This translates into CASRHDRAAEAFF.

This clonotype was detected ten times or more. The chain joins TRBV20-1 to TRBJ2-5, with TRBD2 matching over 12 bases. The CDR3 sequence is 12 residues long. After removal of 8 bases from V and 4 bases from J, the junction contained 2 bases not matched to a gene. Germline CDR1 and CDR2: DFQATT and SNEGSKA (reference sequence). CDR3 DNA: TGCAGTCCGACTAGCGGGGGAGAGACCCAGTACTTC. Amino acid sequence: CSPTSGGETQYF.

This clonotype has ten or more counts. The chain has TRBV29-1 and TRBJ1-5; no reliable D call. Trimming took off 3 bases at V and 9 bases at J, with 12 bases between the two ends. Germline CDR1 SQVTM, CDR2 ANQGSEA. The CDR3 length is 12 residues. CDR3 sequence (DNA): TGCAGCGTTGAGGCCGTAGGAGGGCCCCAGCATTTT. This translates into CSVEAVGGPQHF. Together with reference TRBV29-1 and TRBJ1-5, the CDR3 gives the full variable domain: SAVISQKPSRDICQRGTSLTIQCQVDSQVTMMFWYRQQPGQSLTLIATANQGSEATYESGFVIDKFPISRPNLTFSTLTVSNMSPEDSSIYLCSVEAVGGPQHFGDGTRLSIL.

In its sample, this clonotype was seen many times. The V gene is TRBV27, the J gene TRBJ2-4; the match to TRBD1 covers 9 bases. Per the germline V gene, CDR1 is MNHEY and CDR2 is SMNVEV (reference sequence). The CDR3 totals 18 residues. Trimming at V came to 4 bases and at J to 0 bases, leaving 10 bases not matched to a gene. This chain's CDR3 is CASSSTGQGWVAKNIQYF. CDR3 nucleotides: TGTGCCAGCAGTTCCACGGGACAGGGTTGGGTAGCCAAAAACATTCAGTACTTC.

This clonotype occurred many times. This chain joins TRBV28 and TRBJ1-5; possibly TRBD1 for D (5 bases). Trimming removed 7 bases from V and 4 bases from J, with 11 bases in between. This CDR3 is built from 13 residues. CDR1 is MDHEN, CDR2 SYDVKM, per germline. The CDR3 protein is CASTETVNQPQHF. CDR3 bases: TGTGCCAGCACCGAGACAGTAAATCAGCCCCAGCATTTT.

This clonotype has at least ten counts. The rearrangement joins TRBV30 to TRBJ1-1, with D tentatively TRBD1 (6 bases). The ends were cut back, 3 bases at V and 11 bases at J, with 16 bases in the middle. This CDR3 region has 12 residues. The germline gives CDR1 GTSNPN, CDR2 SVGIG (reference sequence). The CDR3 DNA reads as TGTGCCTGGAGCCTCACAGGGCTCGCGGCTTTCTTT. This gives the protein CAWSLTGLAAFF.

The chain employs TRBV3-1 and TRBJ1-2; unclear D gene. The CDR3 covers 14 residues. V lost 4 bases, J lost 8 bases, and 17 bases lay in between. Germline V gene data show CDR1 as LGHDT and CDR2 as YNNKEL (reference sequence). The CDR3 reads CASSRPAATSGYTF. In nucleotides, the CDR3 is TGTGCCAGCAGCCGACCTGCGGCGACAAGCGGCTACACCTTC.

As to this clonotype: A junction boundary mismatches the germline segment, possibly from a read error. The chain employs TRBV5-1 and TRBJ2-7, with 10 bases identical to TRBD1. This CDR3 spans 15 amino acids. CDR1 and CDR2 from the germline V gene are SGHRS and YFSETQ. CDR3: CAISLRTGGSYEQYF. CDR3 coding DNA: TGCGCCATCAGCTTGAGGACAGGGGGCTCCTACGAGCAGTACTTC.

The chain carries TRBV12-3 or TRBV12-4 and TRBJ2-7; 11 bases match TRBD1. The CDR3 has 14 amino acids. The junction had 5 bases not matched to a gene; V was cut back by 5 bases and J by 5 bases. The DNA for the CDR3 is TGTGCCAGCAGTCCACGGACAGGGGGCCACGAGCAGTACTTC. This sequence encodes CASSPRTGGHEQYF.

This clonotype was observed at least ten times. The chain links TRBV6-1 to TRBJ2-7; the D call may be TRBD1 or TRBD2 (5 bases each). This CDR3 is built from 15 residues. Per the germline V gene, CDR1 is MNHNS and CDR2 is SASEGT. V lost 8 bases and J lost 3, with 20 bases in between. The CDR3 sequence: CASGGPRRINYEQYF. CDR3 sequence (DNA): TGTGCCAGCGGGGGTCCTAGACGGATAAACTACGAGCAGTACTTC.

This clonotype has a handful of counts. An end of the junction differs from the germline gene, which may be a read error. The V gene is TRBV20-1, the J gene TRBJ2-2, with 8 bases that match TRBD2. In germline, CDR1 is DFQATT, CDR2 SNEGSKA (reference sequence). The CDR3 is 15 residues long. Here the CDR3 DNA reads TGCAGTGCTAGGCCAGCACGGGGGGGCTTCGGGGAGCTGTGTTTT. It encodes CSARPARGGFGELCF.

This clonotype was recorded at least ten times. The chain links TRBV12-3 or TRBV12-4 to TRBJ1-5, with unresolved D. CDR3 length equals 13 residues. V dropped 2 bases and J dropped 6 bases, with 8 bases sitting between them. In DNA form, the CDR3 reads TGTGCCAGCAGTTTACTTGAGGGTCAGCCCCAGCATTTT. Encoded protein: CASSLLEGQPQHF.

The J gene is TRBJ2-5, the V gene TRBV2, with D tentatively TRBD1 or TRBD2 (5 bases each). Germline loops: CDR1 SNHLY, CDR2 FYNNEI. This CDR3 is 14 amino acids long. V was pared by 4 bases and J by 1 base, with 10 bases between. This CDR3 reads CASSADSGQETQYF. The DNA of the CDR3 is TGTGCCAGCAGTGCAGACAGCGGCCAAGAGACCCAGTACTTC.

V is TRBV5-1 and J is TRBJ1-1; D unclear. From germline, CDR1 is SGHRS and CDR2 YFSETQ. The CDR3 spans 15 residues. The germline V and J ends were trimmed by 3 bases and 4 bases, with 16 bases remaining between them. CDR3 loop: CASSSEPVKSTEAFF. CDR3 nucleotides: TGCGCCAGCAGCTCGGAGCCGGTCAAGAGCACTGAAGCTTTCTTT.

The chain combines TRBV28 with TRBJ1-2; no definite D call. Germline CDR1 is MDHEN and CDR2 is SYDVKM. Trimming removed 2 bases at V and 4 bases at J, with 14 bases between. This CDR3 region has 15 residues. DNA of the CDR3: TGTGCCAGCAGTTTAGGGAGGGAAGTGGTCTATGGCTACACCTTC. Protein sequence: CASSLGREVVYGYTF.

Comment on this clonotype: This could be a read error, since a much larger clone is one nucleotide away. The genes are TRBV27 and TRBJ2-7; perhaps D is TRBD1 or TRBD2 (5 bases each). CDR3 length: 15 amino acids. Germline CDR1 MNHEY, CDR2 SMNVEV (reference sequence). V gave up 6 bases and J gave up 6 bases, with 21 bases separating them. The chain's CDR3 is CASRTDRGEGFEQYV. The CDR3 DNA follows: TGTGCCAGCAGGACAGATAGGGGCGAGGGATTCGAGCAGTACGTC.

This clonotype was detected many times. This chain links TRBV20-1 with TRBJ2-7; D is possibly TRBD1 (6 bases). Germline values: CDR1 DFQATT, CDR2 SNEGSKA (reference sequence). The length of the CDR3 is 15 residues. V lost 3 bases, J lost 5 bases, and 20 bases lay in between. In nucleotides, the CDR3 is TGCAGTGCTAGGGGGGCCGAGGCACAGGTCGACGAGCAGTACTTC. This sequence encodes CSARGAEAQVDEQYF.

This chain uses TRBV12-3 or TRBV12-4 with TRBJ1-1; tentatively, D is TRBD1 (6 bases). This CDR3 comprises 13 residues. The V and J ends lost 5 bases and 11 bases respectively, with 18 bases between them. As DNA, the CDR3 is TGTGCCAGCAGTCTACAGGGATTGAGGGATGCTTTCTTT. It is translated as CASSLQGLRDAFF.